Below are 2 T cell receptor beta chains sequenced from a single sample in a study of blood T cells in healthy people across ages. A sample-barcoded 5' primer and a J-beta primer mix were used in a second PCR of about 7 to 12 cycles. MiXCR, run by TCRdb on the 5' RACE reads, gives a single entry per CDR3 protein. The sample has under 2 million distinct CDR3 sequences; roughly a third are singletons. The sample taken for sequencing was blood. The receptor source for this set is a woman aged 25 to 39 in good health.

The table lists this clonotype with a count of one. The chain employs TRBV6-1 and TRBJ2-1, with 10 bases fitting TRBD2. The J segment lost 0 bases and the V segment lost 1 base, leaving 9 bases of the junction unmatched. This CDR3 comprises 19 residues. Germline V CDR1 and CDR2: MNHNS, SASEGT. CDR3 nucleotides: TGTGCCAGCAGTGAAGATATCGGAGCGGGGGGGGGCTCCTACAATGAGCAGTTCTTC. Translated, it gives CASSEDIGAGGGSYNEQFF.

This clonotype was detected only a few times. This may arise from a read error, as a much more abundant clone is one base away. The rearrangement links TRBV7-2 to TRBJ1-1; 8 bases fit TRBD1. Germline CDR1 reads SGHTA; CDR2 reads FQGNSA. The CDR3 extends over 13 amino acids. With V trimmed by 5 bases and J by 3 bases, 2 bases remained unmatched. The CDR3, as DNA: TGTGCCAGCAGCATACAGGGGGACACTGAAGCTTTCTTT. Translation gives CASSIQGDTEAFF.